The rows below give T cell receptor beta chains drawn from one sample of a study of OX40 agonist ivuxolimab in advanced cancers. Profiling relied on immunoSEQ multiplex PCR, and the TCRdb table lists in-frame clones only, not all of them. The data hold approximately 58,000 clones, with approximately 91% observed a single time. Material: CD4+ or CD8+ T cells sorted from blood, obtained in a trial of the OX40 agonist ivuxolimab. All receptors derive from an adult with an advanced solid tumor such as melanoma, head and neck, liver or kidney cancer. The conserved cysteine and the conserved F or W are not part of the CDR3 here.

v_call: TRBV9; j_call: TRBJ2-2; cdr3_aa: ASSVIQGAGELF
v_call: TRBV5-4; j_call: TRBJ2-5; cdr3_aa: ASSKLTDGETQY
v_call: TRBV7-6; j_call: TRBJ1-3; cdr3_aa: ASSLVDGNTIY
v_call: TRBV18; j_call: TRBJ2-1; cdr3_aa: ASSEGTSGRLDEQF
v_call: TRBV11-2; j_call: TRBJ1-4; cdr3_aa: ASTLRGGRGNEKLF
v_call: TRBV7-9; j_call: TRBJ2-7; cdr3_aa: ASSPTGYEQY
v_call: TRBV10-3; j_call: TRBJ1-5; cdr3_aa: AISEGGAGDRYQPQH
v_call: TRBV6-5; j_call: TRBJ1-3; cdr3_aa: ASSFNRGGGNTIY
v_call: TRBV28; j_call: TRBJ2-7; cdr3_aa: ASRELAGVYEQY
v_call: TRBV30; j_call: TRBJ2-7; cdr3_aa: AWSVTGDYEQY
v_call: TRBV11-2; j_call: TRBJ2-3; cdr3_aa: ASSFLGPSDTQY
v_call: TRBV6-4; j_call: TRBJ2-3; cdr3_aa: AISTDTQY
v_call: TRBV15; j_call: TRBJ1-2; cdr3_aa: ATSRDSSQGRGGYT
v_call: TRBV2; j_call: TRBJ2-5; cdr3_aa: ASRRDRLQETQY
v_call: TRBV7-3; j_call: TRBJ1-1; cdr3_aa: ASSSPGGIAF
v_call: TRBV18; j_call: TRBJ2-2; cdr3_aa: ASSPPGLAGGTGELF
v_call: TRBV6-6; j_call: TRBJ2-5; cdr3_aa: ASSREETQY
v_call: TRBV15; j_call: TRBJ2-7; cdr3_aa: ATSPTGEVYEQY
v_call: TRBV6-1; j_call: TRBJ2-4; cdr3_aa: ASCSGSGNIQY
v_call: TRBV27; j_call: TRBJ1-2; cdr3_aa: ACGTTYGYT
v_call: TRBV7-3; j_call: TRBJ2-5; cdr3_aa: ASSLTRDHGTQY
v_call: TRBV7-2; j_call: TRBJ2-7; cdr3_aa: ASSFLGPGEQY
v_call: TRBV29-1; j_call: TRBJ2-7; cdr3_aa: SVEEGTGGIYEQY
v_call: TRBV5-1; j_call: TRBJ2-7; cdr3_aa: ASSLDQAGGLEQY
v_call: TRBV9; j_call: TRBJ1-5; cdr3_aa: ASSQAPDSNQPQH